This TCR beta chain was captured in a study of T-cell memory formation after mild COVID-19. Looking at the study overall: Clustering of TCRs was largely donor specific. Findings and caveats of the study: Clones that got smaller from day 15 to 85 had even CD4/CD8, while clones growing later tipped toward CD4+.

Concerning this clonotype: Antigen unknown.

Trimming pared 1 base from V and 9 bases from J, leaving 7 bases between. Germline V gene sequence: CDR1 SNHLY, CDR2 FYNNEI. CDR3 size: 12 residues. Barcoded TCR alpha and TCR beta cDNA libraries with UMIs came from 5'RACE using constant-segment primers. TCRdb re-called the 5' RACE reads with MiXCR, one entry per CDR3 protein. Among hundreds of thousands of distinct CDR3 sequences listed, about an eighth were seen once. Sequencing input: PBMCs or a T cell subset sorted from them (not recorded which). This clonotype originated in a man between 18 and 29 years old who had mild COVID-19 (a few samples of this study predate the infection). Cell type and time point are not known. The genes are TRBV2 and TRBJ1-5; D uncertain. CDR3 DNA: TGTGCCAGCAGTGAAGAAGTGTCGCCCCAGCATTTT. Translating it yields CASSEEVSPQHF.